This TCR beta chain was identified during a study of T cell responses to AZD1222 COVID-19 vaccine. Study findings and constraints: Spike-wide vaccine-associated CD4 TCRs dominated at 160-218 and 743-854. Targeting of unmutated variant regions was reportedly seen in nearly half of spike-specific TCRs.

The method was immunoSEQ multiplex PCR; TCRdb's version includes in-frame clones alone and lacks a portion of them. The sample gives 250,000 to 300,000 clones, roughly 93% of which show up once; around 0.5% is in the top ten. Germline lookup yields CDR1 SGHTA and CDR2 FQGNSA. This CDR3 region has 18 residues. Trimming removed 5 bases from V and 0 bases from J, with 20 bases in between. Remarks on this clone: The antigen remains unidentified.

The TCR was taken from an adult who received the AZD1222 COVID-19 vaccine. Specimen: peripheral blood, collected 28 days after the second AZD1222 dose. The chain combines TRBV7-2 with TRBJ1-3; a possible D gene is TRBD1 (6 bases). The CDR3 DNA follows: TGTGCCAGCAGCGGGCGAGGGGGTGGCACGAGCTCTGGAAACACCATATATTTT. It is translated as CASSGRGGGTSSGNTIYF. Full variable domain (remainder filled in from reference TRBV7-2 and TRBJ1-3): GAGVSQSPSNKVTEKGKDVELRCDPISGHTALYWYRQSLGQGLEFLIYFQGNSAPDKSGLPSDRFSAERTGGSVSTLTIQRTQQEDSAVYLCASSGRGGGTSSGNTIYFGEGSWLTVV.